This TCR beta chain was documented in a study of cytomegalovirus exposure and HLA in healthy donors. Study-wide findings and caveats: Researchers reported in a later analysis that a missense DCLRE1C variant was tied to TCR beta V- and J-gene trimming.

In the PCR, 60 Vbeta and 13 Jbeta primers were used. Profiling relied on immunoSEQ multiplex PCR, and the TCRdb table lists in-frame clones only, not all of them. The data contain 100,000 to 150,000 clones, about two thirds of them singletons. Regarding this clone: Its antigen is not known.

The germline CDR1 and CDR2 sequences are SQVTM and ANQGSEA. CDR3 length equals 17 residues. V dropped 1 base and J dropped 0 bases, with 18 bases sitting between them. The TCR comes from a man between 25 and 39 years old in good health and CMV-seronegative. The specimen was PBMCs. J is TRBJ1-2 and V is TRBV29-1, with D uncertain. The CDR3 nucleotides read TGCAGCGTTGAAGGGGCCTCAACCCTGTTAGCTAACTATGGCTACACCTTC. This encodes CSVEGASTLLANYGYTF.